The 9 T cell receptor beta chains presented below share a single source sample, sequenced in a study of radiotherapy plus CTLA-4 blockade in lung cancer. TCRdb's copy holds only in-frame clones and misses some; the assay was immunoSEQ multiplex PCR. The sample consists of 30,000 to 35,000 clones, approximately 70% of them appearing once. The input for sequencing was peripheral blood, taken from a patient treated with radiotherapy plus ipilimumab. These receptors were obtained from a human donor with non-small cell lung cancer who had stable disease on radiotherapy plus ipilimumab.

This sequence joins TRBV27 and TRBJ2-3, with 8 bases aligning to TRBD1. The CDR3 runs to 13 residues. Germline CDR1 and CDR2: MNHEY and SMNVEV (reference sequence). The V and J ends lost 6 bases and 4 bases, in that order; junction bases with no gene match: 3. DNA of the CDR3: TGTGCCAGCAGGGACAGGGCCCCAGATACGCAGTATTTT. Translated: CASRDRAPDTQYF.

The gene calls are TRBV7-3 and TRBJ2-1, with no clear D. CDR1 is SGHTA and CDR2 is FQGTGA in the germline V gene. Trimming pared 6 bases from V and 0 bases from J, leaving 12 bases between. This CDR3 has 15 amino acids. In nucleotides, the CDR3 is TGTGCCAGCAGGCAAACACCGAGCTCCTACAATGAGCAGTTCTTC. Encoded protein: CASRQTPSSYNEQFF.

The chain uses TRBV28 and TRBJ2-7, with unresolved D. Germline CDR1 reads MDHEN; CDR2 reads SYDVKM. Trimming took 5 bases from V and 6 from J, leaving 8 bases between them. The length of the CDR3 is 11 residues. The CDR3 here is CASSLGPEQYF. The CDR3 coding sequence is TGTGCCAGCAGTCTTGGCCCCGAGCAGTACTTC.

The chain joins TRBV29-1 to TRBJ1-2; D might be TRBD1 (5 bases). Germline CDR1 and CDR2: SQVTM and ANQGSEA. Trimming took 7 bases from V and 4 from J, leaving 16 bases between them. The CDR3 is 13 residues long. The CDR3 here is CSGLLGPAYGYTF. CDR3 in DNA: TGCAGCGGCCTCCTGGGACCGGCCTATGGCTACACCTTC. The whole variable domain, remainder taken from reference TRBV29-1 and TRBJ1-2, is SAVISQKPSRDICQRGTSLTIQCQVDSQVTMMFWYRQQPGQSLTLIATANQGSEATYESGFVIDKFPISRPNLTFSTLTVSNMSPEDSSIYLCSGLLGPAYGYTFGSGTRLTVV.

The chain recombines TRBV10-2 with TRBJ1-2; D remains unclear. Trimming took 0 bases from V and 8 from J, leaving 13 bases between them. The CDR3 is 14 amino acids. Germline V gene sequence: CDR1 WSHSY, CDR2 SAAADI. For the CDR3, the DNA is TGCGCCAGCAGTGAGTCGAAGGATCCTAGGGGCTACACCTTC. Its protein is CASSESKDPRGYTF.

This clone was observed a handful of times. This chain links TRBV5-6 with TRBJ2-7, with TRBD1 identical over 8 bases. The germline gives CDR1 SGHDT, CDR2 YYEEEE. V dropped 0 bases and J dropped 6; count of bases not matched to a gene: 8. The CDR3 has 15 residues. The CDR3 DNA sequence: TGTGCCAGCAGCTTGGCCCGTGGCAGGGGGCGCGAGCAGTACTTC. It is translated as CASSLARGRGREQYF.

The rearrangement uses TRBV7-2 and TRBJ1-5; D is possibly TRBD1 (6 bases). The V gene lost 5 bases and the J gene lost 0 bases, with 17 bases spanning the gap. The CDR3 sequence is 17 residues long. CDR1 is SGHTA and CDR2 is FQGNSA in the germline V gene. In DNA form, the CDR3 reads TGTGCCAGCAGCCGAAGGGGGGCTGGATATAGCAATCAGCCCCAGCATTTT. It yields the protein CASSRRGAGYSNQPQHF. Drawing the rest from reference TRBV7-2 and TRBJ1-5, the complete variable domain is GAGVSQSPSNKVTEKGKDVELRCDPISGHTALYWYRQSLGQGLEFLIYFQGNSAPDKSGLPSDRFSAERTGGSVSTLTIQRTQQEDSAVYLCASSRRGAGYSNQPQHFGDGTRLSIL.

This clone turned up a few times. The chain couples TRBV6-5 to TRBJ2-5, with D maybe TRBD1 (6 bases). CDR3 length equals 15 residues. Trimming left V 7 bases short and J 5 bases short, with 20 bases between. Germline V lookup: CDR1 MNHEY, CDR2 SVGAGI. The CDR3 nucleotides read TGTGCCAGCACTTCAGGCCTTACAGGGCAGGAGACCCAGTACTTC. The encoded protein is CASTSGLTGQETQYF.

The chain links TRBV29-1 to TRBJ2-5, with D tentatively TRBD2 (6 bases). V was shortened by 3 bases and J by 7 bases, with 9 bases between the two germline ends. Germline loops: CDR1 SQVTM, CDR2 ANQGSEA. CDR3 length: 11 residues. The CDR3 nucleotides are TGCAGCGTTGAGGCGGAGGGGACCCAGTACTTC. Translating it yields CSVEAEGTQYF.